The next 30 T cell receptor beta chains were all read from a single sample in a study of blood T cells in healthy people across ages. The authors ran a second PCR of roughly 6 to 12 cycles using a sample-barcoded 5' primer and a J-beta primer mix. MiXCR was run by TCRdb on the 5' RACE reads, yielding one entry per CDR3 protein. The data contain about 900,000 distinct CDR3 sequences, approximately 67% of them singletons. Material: blood. The origin of the receptors is a man younger than 40 in good health.

This clonotype was seen ten or more times. The chain carries TRBV20-1 and TRBJ1-2; D is perhaps TRBD1 (6 bases). V was shortened by 4 bases and J by 4 bases, with 10 bases between the two germline ends. The length of the CDR3 is 12 residues. Germline V gives CDR1 DFQATT, CDR2 SNEGSKA (reference sequence). CDR3: CSANRAGYGYTF. DNA for the CDR3: TGCAGTGCTAACAGGGCGGGCTATGGCTACACCTTC.

The J gene is TRBJ2-3, the V gene TRBV12-3 or TRBV12-4; D may be TRBD1 or TRBD2 (6 bases each). This CDR3 spans 15 amino acids. V lost 8 bases, J lost 2 bases, and 17 bases lay in between. The CDR3 DNA reads as TGTGCCAGCGGGGGGCCCCAAAAGATCACAGATACGCAGTATTTT. Its translation is CASGGPQKITDTQYF.

This rearrangement joins TRBV2 to TRBJ1-2; 7 bases line up with TRBD1. V trimming: 11 bases; J trimming: 5 bases; junction bases outside the gene matches: 8. This CDR3 spans 12 amino acids. The germline CDR1 and CDR2 sequences are SNHLY and FYNNEI. The CDR3 region is CAGSQGGYGYTF. The CDR3, as DNA: TGTGCCGGATCCCAGGGGGGGTATGGCTACACCTTC.

V and J are TRBV29-1 and TRBJ2-1; D possibly corresponds to TRBD2 (5 bases). The CDR3 is 13 amino acids. Trimming cost V 7 bases and J 0 bases, with 10 bases left between them. Germline values: CDR1 SQVTM, CDR2 ANQGSEA. CDR3 DNA sequence: TGCAGCGCCGGGATGAGCTCCTACAATGAGCAGTTCTTC. Translation gives CSAGMSSYNEQFF.

This chain links TRBV6-5 with TRBJ2-5, with 8 bases aligning to TRBD1. The DNA matches TRBJ2-1 better at its end, which makes the J call doubtful. CDR1 is MNHEY, CDR2 SVGAGI, per germline. This CDR3 has 18 residues. CDR3 loop: CASSYQKGTGRHQETQFF. The CDR3, as DNA: TGTGCCAGCAGTTACCAAAAGGGGACAGGTCGGCACCAAGAGACCCAGTTCTTC.

This rearrangement joins TRBV24-1 to TRBJ2-1; TRBD2 matches at 13 bases. The CDR3 extends over 17 amino acids. The germline V gene has CDR1 KGHDR and CDR2 SFDVKD. The trim removed 1 base at V and 4 bases at J, leaving 3 bases unmatched. CDR3 residues: CATSDFKGLAGYNEQFF. CDR3 in DNA: TGTGCCACCAGTGATTTTAAGGGACTAGCGGGGTACAATGAGCAGTTCTTC.

This clonotype came up a few times. The chain uses TRBV4-1 and TRBJ2-4, with 7 positions matching TRBD1. V dropped 3 bases and J dropped 0; count of bases not matched to a gene: 8. Germline V gene lookup returns CDR1 MGHRA and CDR2 YSYEKL. This CDR3 is 17 amino acids long. Written as DNA, the CDR3 is TGCGCCAGCAGCCACTTAGGGGGCGTTTTAGCCAAAAACATTCAGTACTTC. It translates to CASSHLGGVLAKNIQYF.

The V call is TRBV7-2, the J call TRBJ2-1, with D possibly TRBD2 on 6 matching bases. This CDR3 has 13 amino acids. Trimming left V 7 bases short and J 9 bases short, with 16 bases between. Germline-derived CDR1 and CDR2 are SGHTA and FQGNSA. The CDR3 DNA reads TGTGCCAGCACCTACGGGCGGGGCCGTGAGCAGTTCTTC. Residues: CASTYGRGREQFF.

This clonotype has a single count. This chain connects TRBV12-3 or TRBV12-4 to TRBJ2-4, with D hard to call. The DNA end is a closer match to TRBJ2-7, so the J assignment may be wrong. The CDR3 runs to 12 residues. CDR3 sequence reads: CASRLGNYEQYF. In DNA form, the CDR3 reads TGTGCCAGCAGATTGGGCAACTACGAGCAGTACTTC.

This clonotype showed up just once. The chain employs TRBV20-1 and TRBJ2-4, with TRBD2 matching over 8 bases. The J call may be in error: the DNA end matches TRBJ2-7 better. The CDR3 is 15 residues long. The V gene's germline CDR1 is DFQATT and CDR2 SNEGSKA (reference sequence). In nucleotides, the CDR3 is TGCAGTGCTAGATCCTATGGGACTAGGGGCGACGAGCAGTACTTC. This sequence encodes CSARSYGTRGDEQYF.

The chain employs TRBV30 and TRBJ2-7; D remains unclear. The CDR3 runs 13 residues. CDR1 is GTSNPN, CDR2 SVGIG, per germline (reference sequence). V gave up 3 bases and J gave up 4 bases, with 13 bases separating them. Here the CDR3 reads CAWSFSRVYEQYF. The CDR3 bases are TGTGCCTGGAGCTTCTCTAGGGTTTACGAGCAGTACTTC.

The V and J genes are TRBV25-1 and TRBJ2-3, with no clear D. Germline V gene lookup returns CDR1 MGHDK and CDR2 SYGVNS. V shed 2 bases and J shed 2 bases, with 14 bases lying between them. The CDR3 loop spans 16 amino acids. The chain's CDR3 is CASSEGPGSITDTQYF. For the CDR3, the DNA is TGTGCCAGCAGTGAAGGCCCAGGTTCCATCACAGATACGCAGTATTTT.

This chain joins TRBV30 and TRBJ1-5; maybe TRBD1 (5 bases). CDR3 length: 13 residues. Trimming cost V 5 bases and J 6 bases, with 14 bases left between them. Germline CDR1 reads GTSNPN; CDR2 reads SVGIG (reference sequence). The CDR3 protein is CAWAGRGVQPQHF. CDR3 nucleotide sequence: TGTGCCTGGGCCGGACGGGGGGTTCAGCCCCAGCATTTT.

This chain uses TRBV29-1 with TRBJ2-2, with TRBD2 identical over 8 bases. The CDR3 loop spans 14 amino acids. Germline assignment: CDR1 SQVTM and CDR2 ANQGSEA. Trimming removed 5 bases from V and 8 bases from J; junction bases left unmatched: 10. The CDR3 DNA sequence: TGCAGCGTTCATGACGGGGGGGCCTATGGGGAGCTGTTTTTT. Its protein is CSVHDGGAYGELFF.

This chain connects TRBV5-1 to TRBJ2-7; D unclear. Trimming took 0 bases from V and 1 from J, leaving 11 bases between them. CDR1 and CDR2 (germline): SGHRS, YFSETQ. The CDR3 runs 15 residues. The CDR3, as DNA: TGCGCCAGCAGCTTGGCCTTCGGGTCTTCCTACGAGCAGTACTTC. It is translated as CASSLAFGSSYEQYF.

Remarks on this clonotype: The junction shows a germline mismatch at one end, possibly a read error. This chain links TRBV11-3 with TRBJ2-1, with D tentatively TRBD2 (6 bases). The CDR3 runs to 18 residues. The germline V gene has CDR1 SGHNT and CDR2 YENEEA. The CDR3 protein is CASSIDAPTAGGYNEQFF. CDR3 sequence (DNA): TGTGCCAGCAGCATAGACGCCCCGACAGCCGGGGGTTACAATGAGCAGTTCTTC.

The chain carries TRBV20-1 and TRBJ1-5; 9 nucleotides line up with TRBD1. With V trimmed by 4 bases and J by 2 bases, 6 bases remained unmatched. CDR1 is DFQATT, CDR2 SNEGSKA, per germline (reference sequence). The CDR3 spans 15 residues. CDR3 loop: CSATDRGYGNQPQHF. As DNA, the CDR3 is TGCAGTGCTACCGACAGGGGGTACGGCAATCAGCCCCAGCATTTT.

The chain has TRBV5-1 and TRBJ2-1, with 8 bases matching TRBD1. The ends lost 2 bases at V and 7 bases at J; junction bases unmatched: 11. Looked up from germline, CDR1 is SGHRS and CDR2 is YFSETQ. The CDR3 is 16 residues long. Here the CDR3 DNA reads TGCGCCAGCAGCTTTTCACGGGACAGGTTAACTAATGAGCAGTTCTTC. This encodes CASSFSRDRLTNEQFF.

J is TRBJ2-2 and V is TRBV20-1, with D unresolved. Trimming left V 4 bases short and J 2 bases short, with 14 bases between. The germline V gene encodes CDR1 DFQATT and CDR2 SNEGSKA (reference sequence). There are 15 residues in the CDR3. CDR3 in DNA: TGCAGTGCTAAACCCGGACGGATAAACACCGGGGAGCTGTTTTTT. Encoded protein: CSAKPGRINTGELFF.

This clonotype was recorded a few times. This chain uses TRBV12-3 or TRBV12-4 with TRBJ1-1, with D hard to call. The CDR3 runs 14 residues. Trimming cost V 5 bases and J 4 bases, with 14 bases left between them. The CDR3: CASSPRLRGTEAFF. CDR3 nucleotides: TGTGCCAGCAGTCCGCGATTGAGAGGCACTGAAGCTTTCTTT.

The chain couples TRBV12-3 or TRBV12-4 to TRBJ2-1; D might be TRBD2 (6 bases). Trimming stripped 6 bases from V and 8 bases from J, with 32 bases between. There are 19 residues in the CDR3. CDR3 coding DNA: TGTGCCAGCAGCCTCGTTGCATCCCTCGAGACTAGACGTTCCCATGAGCAGTTCTTC. Translating it yields CASSLVASLETRRSHEQFF.

The chain uses TRBV3-1 and TRBJ1-2; D gene uncertain. Trimming pared 4 bases from V and 6 bases from J, leaving 12 bases between. Germline lookup yields CDR1 LGHDT and CDR2 YNNKEL (reference sequence). This CDR3 comprises 13 residues. CDR3 protein: CASSPSLAHGYTF. The CDR3 DNA reads TGTGCCAGCAGCCCATCGTTGGCTCATGGCTACACCTTC.

The gene calls are TRBV2 and TRBJ2-5, with D possibly TRBD2 on 6 matching bases. The CDR3 runs to 16 residues. Trimming stripped 7 bases from V and 1 base from J, with 19 bases between. Germline lookup yields CDR1 SNHLY and CDR2 FYNNEI. The CDR3 sequence is CASNRAGSLSQETQYF. CDR3 DNA: TGTGCCAGCAATCGTGCGGGGTCCCTAAGCCAAGAGACCCAGTACTTC.

CDR3 in DNA: TGCGCCAGCAGAATTGGACAGGGGGGGTTGGATGAGCAGTTCTTC. It encodes CASRIGQGGLDEQFF. This chain joins TRBV5-1 and TRBJ2-1, with 10 bases fitting TRBD1. J gave up 8 bases and V 5 bases, and 10 bases lay outside the gene matches. This CDR3 is 15 amino acids long. Germline lookup yields CDR1 SGHRS and CDR2 YFSETQ.

The J gene is TRBJ2-1, the V gene TRBV29-1, with TRBD1 as a possible D gene (6 bases). The germline gives CDR1 SQVTM, CDR2 ANQGSEA. Trimming shortened V by 5 bases and J by 6 bases, and 14 bases separated the two germline ends. This CDR3 comprises 13 residues. The CDR3 sequence: CSVRRGGGNEQFF. The CDR3 coding sequence is TGCAGCGTTCGCAGGGGTGGGGGCAATGAGCAGTTCTTC.

For the CDR3, the DNA is TGTGCCAGCACCCAGGGACTAGCGGGGCACAATGAGCAGTTCTTC. Translation: CASTQGLAGHNEQFF. The chain combines TRBV6-5 with TRBJ2-1; 13 nucleotides align to TRBD2. Germline CDR1 MNHEY, CDR2 SVGAGI. The CDR3 runs to 15 residues. Trimming at V came to 7 bases and at J to 5 bases, leaving 5 bases not matched to a gene.

This clonotype was detected only a few times. This rearrangement joins TRBV9 to TRBJ2-1; the match to TRBD2 covers 8 bases. Judging by the DNA end, TRBJ2-7 fits better; the J call may be wrong. There are 15 residues in the CDR3. Germline lookup yields CDR1 SGDLS and CDR2 YYNGEE. CDR3 sequence reads: CASSVEGTRVDEQYF. CDR3 sequence (DNA): TGTGCCAGCAGCGTAGAAGGGACTAGAGTCGACGAGCAGTACTTC.

The table lists this clonotype with a count of one. The chain is built from TRBV3-1 and TRBJ2-6; possible D gene TRBD2, 6 bases. The V gene lost 4 bases and the J gene lost 0 bases, with 19 bases spanning the gap. The CDR3 spans 19 residues. The germline V gene has CDR1 LGHDT and CDR2 YNNKEL (reference sequence). The CDR3 is CASSPYPGGGSSGANVLTF. The CDR3 coding sequence is TGTGCCAGCAGCCCGTACCCCGGAGGAGGGAGCTCTGGGGCCAACGTCCTGACTTTC.

The chain uses TRBV27 and TRBJ1-2; 7 nucleotides align to TRBD1. CDR3 length equals 15 residues. V was clipped by 10 bases and J by 5 bases; unmatched bases: 16. Germline V gives CDR1 MNHEY, CDR2 SMNVEV (reference sequence). Here the CDR3 DNA reads TGTGCCACCCGAGGGAAAGGACAGGCAGTTTATGGCTACACCTTC. Residues: CATRGKGQAVYGYTF.

This chain joins TRBV15 and TRBJ1-6; D unresolved. Germline V CDR1 and CDR2: LNHNV, YYDKDF (reference sequence). V shed 5 bases and J shed 13 bases, with 21 bases lying between them. This CDR3 has 15 amino acids. CDR3 DNA sequence: TGTGCCACCAGCCCCCAGCCTGGTTACCGCGGCCCCCTCCACTTT. This encodes CATSPQPGYRGPLHF.